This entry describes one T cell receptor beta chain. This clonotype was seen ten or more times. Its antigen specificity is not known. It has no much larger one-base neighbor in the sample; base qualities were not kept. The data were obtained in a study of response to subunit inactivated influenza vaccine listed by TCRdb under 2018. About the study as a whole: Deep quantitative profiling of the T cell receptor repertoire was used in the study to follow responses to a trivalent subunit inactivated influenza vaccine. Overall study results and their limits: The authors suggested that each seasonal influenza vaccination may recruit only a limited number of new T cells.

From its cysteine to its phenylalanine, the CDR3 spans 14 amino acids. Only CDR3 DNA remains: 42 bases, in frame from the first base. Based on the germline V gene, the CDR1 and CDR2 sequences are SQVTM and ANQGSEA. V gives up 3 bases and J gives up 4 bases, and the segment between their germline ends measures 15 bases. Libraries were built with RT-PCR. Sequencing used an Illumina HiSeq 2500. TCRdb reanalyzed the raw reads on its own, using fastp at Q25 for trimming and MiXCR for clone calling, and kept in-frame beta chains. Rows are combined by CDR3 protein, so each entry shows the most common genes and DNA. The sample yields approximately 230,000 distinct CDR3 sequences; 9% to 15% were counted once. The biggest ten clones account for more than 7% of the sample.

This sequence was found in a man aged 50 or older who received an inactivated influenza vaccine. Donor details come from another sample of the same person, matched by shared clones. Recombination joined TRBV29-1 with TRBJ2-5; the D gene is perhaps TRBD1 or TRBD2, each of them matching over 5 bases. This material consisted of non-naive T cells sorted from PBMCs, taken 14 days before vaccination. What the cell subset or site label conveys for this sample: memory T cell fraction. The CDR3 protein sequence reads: CSVDSAGSGETQYF. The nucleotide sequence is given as TGCAGCGTTGATTCAGCAGGGAGTGGAGAGACCCAGTACTTC.